This TCR beta chain was sequenced during a study of radiation and T cells in renal cell carcinoma (dated by TCRdb to the early 2020s). In terms of the full investigation: The samples were drawn from a clinical trial, where primary renal cell carcinomas were treated with 15 Gy of stereotactic body radiation therapy and then removed by nephrectomy 4 weeks afterward. TCR beta sequencing covered approximately 51 samples in total, comprising some 25 tumors and approximately 27 peripheral blood samples. A total of roughly 4 million unique CDR3 nucleotide sequences, encoding around 2.7 million unique CDR3 amino acid sequences, were found across all 55 or so samples.

On this clone itself: Its antigen has not been determined. Per-nucleotide qualities are absent, and no much larger clonotype sits a single base away.

TCR beta libraries were generated from genomic DNA with the immunoSEQ kit, following the manufacturer's recommendations. Library preparation used a first multiplex PCR with proprietary primers, then a second PCR adding unique barcodes, with bead cleanups after each round. Each sample batch included a kit-provided positive control reaction and a negative control reaction. The final libraries underwent checking on an Agilent 4200 TapeStation D1000 ScreenTape, volumetric pooling, and quantification by qPCR. Sequencing was performed on an Illumina NextSeq500 with a MidOutput 150-cycle cartridge, and 156 Read1 and 15 Index1 cycles were run with kit custom primers. The pooled library was loaded at approximately 0.97 pM with around 20% PhiX control spiked in. Turning to the authors' computational methods: Vendor-processed data were analyzed in R, and a clonotype was defined as all T cells sharing the same CDR3 nucleotide sequence. In the clone abundance analyses, frequencies were normalized to the 10,000 most abundant clones in each sample. Public T cell clones, which averaged fewer than five per sample, were excluded before analysis. An abundance difference of at least 32-fold between compartments was the criterion for calling clonotypes tumor-enriched or baseline blood-enriched. A beta-binomial differential abundance model was used to identify clonotypes that were expanded or contracted between blood time points. The Baroni-Urbani and Buser coefficient was used to measure tumor-blood repertoire similarity, and groups were compared with two-tailed Wilcoxon tests in R. Drawn from immuneACCESS, this table holds only the in-frame rearrangements with V and J called that TCRdb kept. Clones are partly lost; checked studies trace under half to an unresolved V gene and leave the rest unexplained. D and trimming were read from the DNA, whereas the V and J calls and clone size are those reported in that table. This sample comprises 60,000 to 65,000 clones, roughly 72% of them detected only once. Of the sample, roughly 7% falls within the top ten clones.

The time point tag for this specimen amounts to: blood 2 weeks post-SBRT. In light of the paper, this sample's treatment or condition label describes: 15 Gy SBRT to primary tumor, nephrectomy 4 weeks later. To follow tumor-enriched clonotypes, peripheral blood was collected serially from radiation-treated patients at baseline and again at 2 weeks and 4 weeks after SBRT. Every patient had renal cell carcinoma of clear cell pathology. The QIAamp DNA Blood Mini Kit (Qiagen) was used to prepare genomic DNA for TCR sequencing. The analyses included only samples that passed all quality control checks. What the authors observed across the whole study: Because the trial had a single-armed design, the trial could not examine how radiation dose or scheduling affected the TCR repertoire. Because pretreatment tumor biopsies were not available, the baseline intratumoral presence of clonotypes could not be determined. In blood, the top tumor clonotypes increased from baseline to 2 weeks after radiation and then shrank by 4 weeks, which suggests a temporary expansion of tumor-resident clones. Tracking of blood repertoire dynamics stopped at approximately four weeks after treatment, with no follow-up past that point.

The receptor's source is a man aged 60 to 69 with renal cell carcinoma. This material consisted of blood, taken from a patient whose treatment included radiotherapy and nephrectomy.

The DNA is as follows: TGTGCCTGGAGTCAAGTCACAGGGAGCACAGATACGCAGTATTTT. Translated, this is CAWSQVTGSTDTQYF. The chain links TRBV30 with TRBJ2-3; possibly the D gene is TRBD1, per 6 matching bases. Spanning cysteine to phenylalanine, the CDR3 consists of 15 amino acids. Only the CDR3 portion is preserved as DNA: 45 bases, with reading frame beginning at the first base. The V and J ends are trimmed by 2 bases and 0 bases, leaving 12 bases between them. CDR1 and CDR2 are drawn from the germline V gene (reference sequence): GTSNPN, SVGIG.